The sequence of this T cell receptor (beta chain) was determined in a study of blood T cell repertoires in COVID-19. Here immunoSEQ multiplex PCR was the method, and the copy in TCRdb shows in-frame clones only, minus some. The sample lists around 140,000 clones, 70% to 90% seen once, with about 2% in the top ten. This CDR3 has 15 residues. Germline CDR1 is MNHEY and CDR2 is SVGAGI. The V gene lost 6 bases and the J gene lost 4 bases, with 18 bases spanning the gap. The sequence derives from a man in his 70s with active COVID-19. This chain connects TRBV6-5 to TRBJ1-1; possibly TRBD1 for D (6 bases). The sequenced sample consisted of peripheral blood. CDR3 in DNA: TGTGCCAGCAGGGGGGGGCGTTCGGGAACCACTGAAGCTTTCTTT. Translated, it gives CASRGGRSGTTEAFF.